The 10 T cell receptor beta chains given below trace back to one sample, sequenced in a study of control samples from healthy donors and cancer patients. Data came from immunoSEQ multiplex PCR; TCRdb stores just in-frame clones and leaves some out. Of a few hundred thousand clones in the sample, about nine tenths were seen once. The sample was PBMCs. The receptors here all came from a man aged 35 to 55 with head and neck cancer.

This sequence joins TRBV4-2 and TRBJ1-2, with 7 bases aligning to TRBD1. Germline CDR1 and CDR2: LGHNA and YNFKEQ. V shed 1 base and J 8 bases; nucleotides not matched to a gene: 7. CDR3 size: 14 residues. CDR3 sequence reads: CASSQGDRVDGYTF. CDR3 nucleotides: TGTGCCAGCAGCCAAGGTGACAGGGTGGACGGCTACACCTTC.

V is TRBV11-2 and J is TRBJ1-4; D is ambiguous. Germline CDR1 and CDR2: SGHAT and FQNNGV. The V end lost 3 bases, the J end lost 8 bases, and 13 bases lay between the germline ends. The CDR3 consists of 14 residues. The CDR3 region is CASSLLGNDEKLFF. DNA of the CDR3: TGTGCCAGCAGCTTGTTGGGAAATGACGAAAAACTGTTTTTT.

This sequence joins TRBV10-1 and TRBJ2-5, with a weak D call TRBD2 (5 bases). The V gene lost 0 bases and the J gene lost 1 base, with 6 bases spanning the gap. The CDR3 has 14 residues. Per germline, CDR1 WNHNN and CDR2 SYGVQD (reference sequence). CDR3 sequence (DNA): TGCGCCAGCAGTGAGTCAGAGGGCCAAGAGACCCAGTACTTC. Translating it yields CASSESEGQETQYF.

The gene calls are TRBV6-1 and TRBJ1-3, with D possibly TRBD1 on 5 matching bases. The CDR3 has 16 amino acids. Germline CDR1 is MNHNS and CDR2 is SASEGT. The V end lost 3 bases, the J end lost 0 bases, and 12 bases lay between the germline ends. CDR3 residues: CASSDGAVSSGNTIYF. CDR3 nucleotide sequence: TGTGCCAGCAGTGACGGGGCCGTCTCCTCTGGAAACACCATATATTTT.

CDR3 bases: TGTGCCAGCAGCTTAGCGCGGGCCTTTCAAGAGACCCAGTACTTC. This sequence encodes CASSLARAFQETQYF. The rearrangement joins TRBV7-2 to TRBJ2-5, with a possible D match to TRBD2 (5 bases). Per the germline V gene, CDR1 is SGHTA and CDR2 is FQGNSA. The CDR3 contains 15 residues. Trimming removed 0 bases at V and 2 bases at J, with 10 bases between.

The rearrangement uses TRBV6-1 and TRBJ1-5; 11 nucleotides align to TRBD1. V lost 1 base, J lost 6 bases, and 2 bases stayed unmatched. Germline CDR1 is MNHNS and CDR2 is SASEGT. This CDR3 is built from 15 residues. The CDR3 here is CASSEGTGGTQPQHF. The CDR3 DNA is TGTGCCAGCAGTGAAGGGACAGGGGGCACTCAGCCCCAGCATTTT.

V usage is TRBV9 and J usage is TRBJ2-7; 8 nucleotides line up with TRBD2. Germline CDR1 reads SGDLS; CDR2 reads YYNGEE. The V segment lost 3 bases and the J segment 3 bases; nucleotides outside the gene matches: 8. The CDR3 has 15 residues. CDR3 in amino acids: CASSAVPGLVYEQYF. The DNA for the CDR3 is TGTGCCAGCAGCGCCGTTCCGGGACTAGTCTACGAGCAGTACTTC. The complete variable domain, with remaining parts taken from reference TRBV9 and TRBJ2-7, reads DSGVTQTPKHLITATGQRVTLRCSPRSGDLSVYWYQQSLDQGLQFLIQYYNGEERAKGNILERFSAQQFPDLHSELNLSSLELGDSALYFCASSAVPGLVYEQYFGPGTRLTVT.

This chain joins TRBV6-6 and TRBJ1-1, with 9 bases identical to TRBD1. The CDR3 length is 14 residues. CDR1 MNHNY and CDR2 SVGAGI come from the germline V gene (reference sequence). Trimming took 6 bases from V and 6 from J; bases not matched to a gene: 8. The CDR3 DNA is TGTGCCAGCAGCCTCCGGGACAGGGTCCCTGAAGCTTTCTTT. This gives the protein CASSLRDRVPEAFF.

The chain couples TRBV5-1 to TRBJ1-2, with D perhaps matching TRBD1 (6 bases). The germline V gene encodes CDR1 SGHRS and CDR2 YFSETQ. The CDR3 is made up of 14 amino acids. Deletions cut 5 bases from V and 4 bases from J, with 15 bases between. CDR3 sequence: CASSAQGHGYGYTF. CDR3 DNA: TGCGCCAGCAGTGCACAGGGACACGGCTATGGCTACACCTTC.

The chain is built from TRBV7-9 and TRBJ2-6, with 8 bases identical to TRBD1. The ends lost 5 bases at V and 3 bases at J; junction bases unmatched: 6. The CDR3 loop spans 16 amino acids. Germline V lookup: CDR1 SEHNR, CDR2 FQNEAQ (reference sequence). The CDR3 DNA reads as TGTGCCAGCAGCCCCGACAGGGGAAGTGGGGCCAACGTCCTGACTTTC. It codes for CASSPDRGSGANVLTF. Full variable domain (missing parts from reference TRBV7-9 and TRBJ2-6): DTGVSQNPRHKITKRGQNVTFRCDPISEHNRLYWYRQTLGQGPEFLTYFQNEAQLEKSRLLSDRFSAERPKGSFSTLEIQRTEQGDSAMYLCASSPDRGSGANVLTFGAGSRLTVL.